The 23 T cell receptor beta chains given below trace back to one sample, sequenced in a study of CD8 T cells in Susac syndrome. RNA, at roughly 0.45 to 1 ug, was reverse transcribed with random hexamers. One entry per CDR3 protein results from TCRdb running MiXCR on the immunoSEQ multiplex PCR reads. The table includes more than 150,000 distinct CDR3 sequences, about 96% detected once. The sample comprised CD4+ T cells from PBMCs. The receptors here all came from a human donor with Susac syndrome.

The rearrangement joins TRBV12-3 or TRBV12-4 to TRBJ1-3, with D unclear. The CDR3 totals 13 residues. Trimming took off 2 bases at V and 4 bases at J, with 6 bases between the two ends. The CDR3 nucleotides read TGTGCCAGCAGTTTACTCAGCGGAAACACCATATATTTT. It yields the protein CASSLLSGNTIYF.

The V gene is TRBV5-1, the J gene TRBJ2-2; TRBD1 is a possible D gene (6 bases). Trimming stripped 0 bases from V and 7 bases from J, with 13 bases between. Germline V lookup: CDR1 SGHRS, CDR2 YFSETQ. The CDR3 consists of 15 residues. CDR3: CASSLGTQGNGELFF. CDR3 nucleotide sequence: TGCGCCAGCAGCTTGGGGACCCAGGGGAACGGGGAGCTGTTTTTT.

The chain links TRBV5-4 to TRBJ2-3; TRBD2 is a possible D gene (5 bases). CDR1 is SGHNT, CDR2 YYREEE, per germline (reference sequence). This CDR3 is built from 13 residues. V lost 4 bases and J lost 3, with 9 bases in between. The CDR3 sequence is CASSVGLTDTQYF. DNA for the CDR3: TGTGCCAGCAGCGTTGGACTTACAGATACGCAGTATTTT. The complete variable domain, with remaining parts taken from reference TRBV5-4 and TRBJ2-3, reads ETGVTQSPTHLIKTRGQQVTLRCSSQSGHNTVSWYQQALGQGPQFIFQYYREEENGRGNFPPRFSGLQFPNYSSELNVNALELDDSALYLCASSVGLTDTQYFGPGTRLTVL.

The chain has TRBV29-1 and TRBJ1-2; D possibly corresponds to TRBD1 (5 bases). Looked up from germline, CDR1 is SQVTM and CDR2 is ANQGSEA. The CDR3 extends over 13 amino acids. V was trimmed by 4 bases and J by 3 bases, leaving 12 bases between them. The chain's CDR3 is CSVGAGMDYGYTF. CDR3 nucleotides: TGCAGCGTTGGCGCAGGGATGGACTATGGCTACACCTTC.

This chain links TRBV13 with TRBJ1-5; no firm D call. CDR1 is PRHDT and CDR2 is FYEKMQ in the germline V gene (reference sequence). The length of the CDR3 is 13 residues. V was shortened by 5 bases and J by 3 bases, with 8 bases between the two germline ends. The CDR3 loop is CASSKTPNQPQHF. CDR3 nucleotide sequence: TGTGCCAGCAGCAAGACACCCAATCAGCCCCAGCATTTT.

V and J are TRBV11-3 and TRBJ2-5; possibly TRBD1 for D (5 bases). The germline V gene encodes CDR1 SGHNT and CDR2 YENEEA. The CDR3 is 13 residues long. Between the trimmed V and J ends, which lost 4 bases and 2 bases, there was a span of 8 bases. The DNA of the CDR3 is TGTGCCAGCAGCTCCACAGGTCAAGAGACCCAGTACTTC. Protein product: CASSSTGQETQYF.

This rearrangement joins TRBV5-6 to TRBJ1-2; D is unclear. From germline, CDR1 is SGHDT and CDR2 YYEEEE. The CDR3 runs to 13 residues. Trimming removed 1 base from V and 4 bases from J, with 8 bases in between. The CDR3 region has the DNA TGTGCCAGCAGCTTGTACGGGTCCTATGGCTACACCTTC. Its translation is CASSLYGSYGYTF.

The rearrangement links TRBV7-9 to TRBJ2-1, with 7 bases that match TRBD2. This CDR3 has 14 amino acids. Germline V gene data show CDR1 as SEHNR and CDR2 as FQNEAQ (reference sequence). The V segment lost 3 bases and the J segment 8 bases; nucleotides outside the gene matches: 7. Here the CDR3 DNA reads TGTGCCAGCAGCTTCCTCGGGCTAGCGGATGAGCAGTTCTTC. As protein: CASSFLGLADEQFF. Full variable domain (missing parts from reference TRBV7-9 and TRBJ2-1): DTGVSQNPRHKITKRGQNVTFRCDPISEHNRLYWYRQTLGQGPEFLTYFQNEAQLEKSRLLSDRFSAERPKGSFSTLEIQRTEQGDSAMYLCASSFLGLADEQFFGPGTRLTVL.

The CDR3 DNA is TGTGCCAGCTCACCGAGGACAGGGGACACTTTCTCCTCGGAGACCCAGTACTTC. The encoded protein is CASSPRTGDTFSSETQYF. The chain is built from TRBV18 and TRBJ2-5, with 9 bases matching TRBD1. This CDR3 is 18 amino acids long. V lost 3 bases to trimming and J lost 5 bases; unmatched junction nucleotides: 16. Germline assignment: CDR1 KGHSH and CDR2 LQKENI.

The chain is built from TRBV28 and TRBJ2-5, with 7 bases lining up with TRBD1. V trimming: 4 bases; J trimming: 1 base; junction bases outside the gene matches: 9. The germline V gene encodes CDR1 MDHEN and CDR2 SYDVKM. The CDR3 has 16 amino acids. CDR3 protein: CASSSPGPGGQETQYF. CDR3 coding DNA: TGTGCCAGCAGTTCCCCGGGACCAGGGGGCCAAGAGACCCAGTACTTC.

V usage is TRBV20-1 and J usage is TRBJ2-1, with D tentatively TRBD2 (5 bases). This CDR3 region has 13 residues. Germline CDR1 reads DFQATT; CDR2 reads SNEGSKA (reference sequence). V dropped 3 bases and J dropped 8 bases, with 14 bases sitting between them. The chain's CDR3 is CSARTPGSDEQFF. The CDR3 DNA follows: TGCAGTGCTAGGACACCGGGGAGCGATGAGCAGTTCTTC.

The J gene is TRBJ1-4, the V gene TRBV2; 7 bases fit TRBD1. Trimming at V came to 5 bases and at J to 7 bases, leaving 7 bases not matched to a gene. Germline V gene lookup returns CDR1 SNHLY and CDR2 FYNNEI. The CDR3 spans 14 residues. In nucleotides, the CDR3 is TGTGCCAGCAGTCTACAGGGGCCGCGTGAAAAACTGTTTTTT. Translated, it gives CASSLQGPREKLFF. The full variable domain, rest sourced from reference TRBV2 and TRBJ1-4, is EPEVTQTPSHQVTQMGQEVILRCVPISNHLYFYWYRQILGQKVEFLVSFYNNEISEKSEIFDDQFSVERPDGSNFTLKIRSTKLEDSAMYFCASSLQGPREKLFFGSGTQLSVL.

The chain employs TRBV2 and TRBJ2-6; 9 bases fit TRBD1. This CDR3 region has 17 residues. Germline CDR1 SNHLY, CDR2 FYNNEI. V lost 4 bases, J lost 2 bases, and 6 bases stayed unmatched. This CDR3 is CASSGGQGGTGANVLTF. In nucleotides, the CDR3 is TGTGCCAGCAGTGGGGGACAGGGAGGTACTGGGGCCAACGTCCTGACTTTC.

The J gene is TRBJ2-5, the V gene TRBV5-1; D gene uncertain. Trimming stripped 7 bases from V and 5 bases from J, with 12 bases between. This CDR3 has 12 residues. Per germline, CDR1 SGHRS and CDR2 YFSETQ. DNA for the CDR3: TGCGCCAGCGGAAACCCAAGGGAGACCCAGTACTTC. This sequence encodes CASGNPRETQYF.

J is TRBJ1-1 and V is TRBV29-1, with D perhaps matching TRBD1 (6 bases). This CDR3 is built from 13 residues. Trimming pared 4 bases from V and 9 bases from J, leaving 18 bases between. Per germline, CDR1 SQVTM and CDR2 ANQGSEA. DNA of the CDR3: TGCAGCGTTGGTCGGGGGACAAGAGGAAAAGCTTTCTTT. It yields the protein CSVGRGTRGKAFF.

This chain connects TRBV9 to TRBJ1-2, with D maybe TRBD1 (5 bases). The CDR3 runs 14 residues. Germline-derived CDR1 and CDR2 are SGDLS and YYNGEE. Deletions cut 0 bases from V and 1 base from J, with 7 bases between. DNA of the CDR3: TGTGCCAGCAGCGTAGGAGGGGATAACTATGGCTACACCTTC. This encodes CASSVGGDNYGYTF.

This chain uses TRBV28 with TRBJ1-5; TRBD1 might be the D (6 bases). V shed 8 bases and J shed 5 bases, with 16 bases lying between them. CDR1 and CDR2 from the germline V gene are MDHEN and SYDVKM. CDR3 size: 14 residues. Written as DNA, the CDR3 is TGTGCCAGCTCCCTCTCAGGGGCTCATCAGCCCCAGCATTTT. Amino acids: CASSLSGAHQPQHF.

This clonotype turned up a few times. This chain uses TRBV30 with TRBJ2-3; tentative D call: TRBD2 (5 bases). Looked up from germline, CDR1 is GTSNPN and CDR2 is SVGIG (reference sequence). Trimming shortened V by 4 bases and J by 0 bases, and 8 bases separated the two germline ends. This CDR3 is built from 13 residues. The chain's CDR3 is CAWTGGSTDTQYF. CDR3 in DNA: TGTGCCTGGACCGGCGGGAGCACAGATACGCAGTATTTT.

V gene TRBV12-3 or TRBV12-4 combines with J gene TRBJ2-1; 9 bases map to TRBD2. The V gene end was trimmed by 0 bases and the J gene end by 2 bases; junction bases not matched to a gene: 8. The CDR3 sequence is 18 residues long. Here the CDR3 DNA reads TGTGCCAGCAGTTTAGCCATTGCGCTAGCGGGGACCTACAATGAGCAGTTCTTC. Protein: CASSLAIALAGTYNEQFF.

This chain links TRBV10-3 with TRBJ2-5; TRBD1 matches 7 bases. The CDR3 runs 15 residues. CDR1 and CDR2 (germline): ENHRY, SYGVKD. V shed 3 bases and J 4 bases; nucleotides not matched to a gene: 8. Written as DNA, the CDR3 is TGTGCCATCAGTGACCGAAGGGGGCCGGGAGAGACCCAGTACTTC. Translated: CAISDRRGPGETQYF.

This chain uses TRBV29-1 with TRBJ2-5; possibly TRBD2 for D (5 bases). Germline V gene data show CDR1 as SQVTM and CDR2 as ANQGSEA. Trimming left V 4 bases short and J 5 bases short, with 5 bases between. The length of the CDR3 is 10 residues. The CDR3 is CSVAGETQYF. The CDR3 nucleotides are TGCAGCGTTGCGGGGGAGACCCAGTACTTC.

In DNA, the CDR3 is TGCGCCAGCAGCCGAGTCGGCGGGGGCCCCACAGATACGCAGTATTTT. Residues: CASSRVGGGPTDTQYF. The rearrangement uses TRBV4-1 and TRBJ2-3; possibly TRBD2 for D (7 bases). With 4 bases removed from V and 2 bases from J, the gap between germline ends came to 16 bases. The length of the CDR3 is 16 residues. Germline V lookup: CDR1 MGHRA, CDR2 YSYEKL.

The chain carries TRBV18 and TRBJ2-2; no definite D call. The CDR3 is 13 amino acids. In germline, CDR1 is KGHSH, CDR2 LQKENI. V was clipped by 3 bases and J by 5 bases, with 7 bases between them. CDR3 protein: CASSPLATGELFF. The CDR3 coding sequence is TGTGCCAGCTCACCCCTCGCGACCGGGGAGCTGTTTTTT.